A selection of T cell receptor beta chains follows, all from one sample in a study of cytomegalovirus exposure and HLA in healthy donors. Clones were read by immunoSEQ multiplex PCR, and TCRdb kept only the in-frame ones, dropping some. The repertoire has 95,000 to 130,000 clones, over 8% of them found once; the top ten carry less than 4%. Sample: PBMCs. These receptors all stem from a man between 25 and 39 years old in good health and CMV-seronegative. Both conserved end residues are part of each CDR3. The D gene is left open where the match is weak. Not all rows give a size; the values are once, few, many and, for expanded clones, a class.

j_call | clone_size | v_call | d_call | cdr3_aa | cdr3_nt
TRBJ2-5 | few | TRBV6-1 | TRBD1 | CASRLGTEQETQYF | TGTGCCAGCAGGCTCGGGACAGAACAAGAGACCCAGTACTTC
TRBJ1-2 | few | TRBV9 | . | CASSDPYRESNYGYTF | TGTGCCAGCAGCGACCCGTACAGGGAGTCTAACTATGGCTACACCTTC
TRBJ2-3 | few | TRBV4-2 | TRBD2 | CASSRQELAGATDTQYF | TGTGCCAGCAGCCGTCAAGAACTAGCGGGAGCCACAGATACGCAGTATTTT
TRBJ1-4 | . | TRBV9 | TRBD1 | CASSEGQVGEKLFF | TGTGCCAGCAGCGAGGGACAGGTAGGCGAAAAACTGTTTTTT
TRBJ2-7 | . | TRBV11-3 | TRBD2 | CASSRGGAEEQYF | TGTGCCAGCAGCCGGGGGGGGGCGGAGGAGCAGTACTTC
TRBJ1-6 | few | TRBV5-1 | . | CASRSLELVPTEFSPLHF | TGCGCCAGCAGAAGCTTGGAATTAGTTCCGACTGAATTTTCACCCCTCCACTTT
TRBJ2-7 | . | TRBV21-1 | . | CASSKEGVSGQGTDEQYF | TGTGCCAGCAGCAAAGAGGGGGTCTCCGGGCAGGGTACGGACGAGCAGTACTTC
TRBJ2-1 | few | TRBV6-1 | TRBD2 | CATRRDGAGGLRLFF | TGTGCCACTCGTCGGGATGGAGCGGGGGGGCTTCGGTTGTTCTTC
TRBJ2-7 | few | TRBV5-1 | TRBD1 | CASSFGTGGSYEQYF | TGCGCCAGCAGCTTCGGGACAGGGGGCTCCTACGAGCAGTACTTC
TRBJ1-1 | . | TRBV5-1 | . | CASSLATTVNTEAFF | TGCGCCAGCAGCTTGGCCACGACAGTGAACACTGAAGCTTTCTTT
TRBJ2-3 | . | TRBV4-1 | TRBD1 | CASSRTGGMDTQYF | TGCGCCAGCAGCCGGACAGGGGGCATGGATACGCAGTATTTT
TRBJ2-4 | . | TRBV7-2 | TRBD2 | CASSRTGLAADIQYF | TGTGCCAGCAGCAGAACGGGACTAGCGGCGGACATTCAGTACTTC
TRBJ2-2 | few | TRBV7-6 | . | CASSLFLGGVGAGELFF | TGTGCCAGCAGCTTATTCCTAGGCGGGGTTGGCGCCGGGGAGCTGTTTTTT
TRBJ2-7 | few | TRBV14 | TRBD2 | CASSQTYSAGAYEQYF | TGTGCCAGCAGCCAAACCTATTCGGCGGGGGCCTACGAGCAGTACTTC
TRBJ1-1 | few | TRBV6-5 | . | CASSYSGVNTEAFF | TGTGCCAGCAGTTACTCCGGGGTGAACACTGAAGCTTTCTTT
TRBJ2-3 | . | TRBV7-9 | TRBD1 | CASSLAKGQGDTQYF | TGTGCCAGCAGCTTAGCGAAGGGACAGGGAGATACGCAGTATTTT
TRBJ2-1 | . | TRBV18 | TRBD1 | CASSLSGTGINEQFF | TGTGCCAGCTCACTCTCCGGGACAGGGATCAATGAGCAGTTCTTC
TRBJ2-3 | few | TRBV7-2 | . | CASSFYRGAYTQYF | TGTGCCAGCAGCTTTTATCGGGGGGCATATACGCAGTATTTT
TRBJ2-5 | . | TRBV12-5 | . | CASGQGVVQETQYF | TGTGCTAGTGGCCAAGGGGTAGTCCAAGAGACCCAGTACTTC
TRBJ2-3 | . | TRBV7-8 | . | CASSLAVRGLGDTQYF | TGTGCCAGCAGCTTAGCGGTGCGGGGGCTGGGGGATACGCAGTATTTT
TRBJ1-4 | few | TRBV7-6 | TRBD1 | CASSAGQLNEKLFF | TGTGCCAGCAGCGCGGGACAGCTGAATGAAAAACTGTTTTTT
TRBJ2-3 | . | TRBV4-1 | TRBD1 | CASRATRPGQGTDTQYF | TGCGCCAGCAGAGCAACTAGACCGGGACAGGGAACAGATACGCAGTATTTT